Shown below are 26 T cell receptor beta chains from a single sample sequenced in a study of neurological immune-mediated disorders. The sample's time point: technical triplicate 1. One entry per CDR3 protein, called by TCRdb with MiXCR from the 5' RACE reads. The table includes about 24,000 distinct CDR3 sequences, less than 15% detected once. What was sequenced was CD4+ T cells from blood. The source is a female donor with HTLV-1-associated myelopathy (HAM/TSP).

This clonotype was seen repeatedly, ten times or more. The V call is TRBV6-5, the J call TRBJ2-1; D may match TRBD1 or TRBD2 (5 bases each). Germline CDR1 is MNHEY and CDR2 is SVGAGI. The CDR3 consists of 16 residues. Trimming left V 3 bases short and J 4 bases short, with 16 bases between. CDR3: CASSYHKGSGYNEQFF. CDR3 nucleotides: TGTGCCAGCAGTTATCATAAGGGGAGTGGGTACAATGAGCAGTTCTTC.

This clonotype was recorded once. V is TRBV6-6 and J is TRBJ2-1, with a possible D match to TRBD2 (5 bases). Trimming stripped 10 bases from V and 2 bases from J, with 15 bases between. Germline values: CDR1 MNHNY, CDR2 SVGAGI (reference sequence). This CDR3 is built from 14 residues. The CDR3 reads CATAAPRAYNEQFF. In DNA, the CDR3 is TGTGCCACAGCGGCCCCTAGGGCCTACAATGAGCAGTTCTTC.

The sample holds many counts of this clonotype. The V gene is TRBV4-1, the J gene TRBJ2-6; D possibly corresponds to TRBD1 (6 bases). The CDR3 has 17 residues. The germline V gene encodes CDR1 MGHRA and CDR2 YSYEKL. The V gene lost 1 base and the J gene lost 4 bases, with 14 bases spanning the gap. The DNA of the CDR3 is TGCGCCAGCAGCCAAGGGCAGGGGCTAGGGGGGGCCAACGTCCTGACTTTC. Protein sequence: CASSQGQGLGGANVLTF.

This clonotype was counted many times. The rearrangement uses TRBV29-1 and TRBJ2-2; weak D call: TRBD1 (6 bases). This CDR3 is built from 14 residues. Germline assignment: CDR1 SQVTM and CDR2 ANQGSEA. Trimming left V 4 bases short and J 1 base short, with 10 bases between. CDR3 loop: CSVVDRWNTGELFF. CDR3 sequence (DNA): TGCAGCGTTGTTGACAGGTGGAACACCGGGGAGCTGTTTTTT.

The genes are TRBV12-3 or TRBV12-4 and TRBJ2-3; 7 bases line up with TRBD2. This CDR3 has 13 amino acids. With 5 bases clipped from V and 11 bases from J, the junction kept 10 bases outside the gene matches. CDR3 sequence: CASSPLRESEQYF. CDR3 DNA sequence: TGTGCCAGCAGTCCCCTGCGGGAGTCTGAGCAGTATTTT.

This clonotype was recorded many times. This rearrangement joins TRBV7-9 to TRBJ2-2, with D perhaps assigned TRBD1 or TRBD2 (5 bases each). The germline V gene has CDR1 SEHNR and CDR2 FQNEAQ (reference sequence). V lost 5 bases and J 7 bases, leaving 11 bases between the germline ends. The CDR3 sequence is 13 residues long. The CDR3 DNA reads TGTGCCAGCAGCAGGGACCTCCACGGGGAGCTGTTTTTT. As protein: CASSRDLHGELFF.

In its sample, this clonotype was seen many times. This chain links TRBV29-1 with TRBJ2-7; D is undetermined. V was cut by 3 bases and J by 4 bases, with 7 bases left in between. Germline V lookup: CDR1 SQVTM, CDR2 ANQGSEA. The CDR3 is 11 amino acids. The CDR3 loop reads CSVDSGYEQYF. The CDR3 DNA follows: TGCAGCGTTGACAGTGGGTACGAGCAGTACTTC.

This clonotype was observed many times. The CDR3 spells CSARSLAGVDTQYF. The CDR3 DNA is TGCAGTGCTAGGTCTCTAGCGGGGGTAGATACGCAGTATTTT. The chain has TRBV20-1 and TRBJ2-3; 10 nucleotides align to TRBD2. This CDR3 is built from 14 residues. Looked up from germline, CDR1 is DFQATT and CDR2 is SNEGSKA (reference sequence). Germline trimming cut 3 bases from V and 5 bases from J; bases unmatched to any gene: 5.

This clonotype was seen ten or more times. CDR3 sequence reads: CSARQGDTQYF. The DNA for the CDR3 is TGCAGTGCTAGACAGGGGGACACCCAGTACTTC. The gene calls are TRBV20-1 and TRBJ2-5, with 7 nucleotides matching TRBD1. V shed 2 bases, J shed 8 bases, and the junction held 2 bases outside the gene matches. Germline-derived CDR1 and CDR2 are DFQATT and SNEGSKA (reference sequence). The CDR3 totals 11 residues.

This clonotype was found many times. The J gene is TRBJ2-7, the V gene TRBV2; no clear D gene. Germline V CDR1 and CDR2: SNHLY, FYNNEI. This CDR3 has 14 residues. V was clipped by 3 bases and J by 0 bases, with 9 bases between them. The CDR3 loop is CASSEDLSSYEQYF. The CDR3 DNA sequence: TGTGCCAGCAGTGAGGATCTTAGCTCCTACGAGCAGTACTTC.

This clonotype has ten or more counts. Here the CDR3 DNA reads TGTGCCAGCAGGGGTGGGTGGCCTAGACTAGCGGATTACGAGCAGTACTTC. Amino acid sequence: CASRGGWPRLADYEQYF. The chain employs TRBV11-2 and TRBJ2-7, with 9 bases identical to TRBD2. The V gene's germline CDR1 is SGHAT and CDR2 FQNNGV. The V and J ends lost 6 bases and 4 bases, in that order; junction bases with no gene match: 16. The length of the CDR3 is 17 residues.

The table lists this clonotype with many counts. The chain links TRBV27 to TRBJ2-7, with 12 bases matching TRBD1. Looked up from germline, CDR1 is MNHEY and CDR2 is SMNVEV (reference sequence). The CDR3 has 17 amino acids. Trimming cost V 2 bases and J 2 bases; bases outside gene matches: 7. The CDR3, as DNA: TGTGCCAGCAGTTTAAGAGGGGGGACAGGGGGCCCCTACGAGCAGTACTTC. This encodes CASSLRGGTGGPYEQYF.

This clonotype was observed at least ten times. The rearrangement uses TRBV3-1 and TRBJ2-7; 8 bases line up with TRBD1. The CDR3 contains 15 residues. V shed 4 bases, J shed 7 bases, and the junction held 12 bases outside the gene matches. Germline assignment: CDR1 LGHDT and CDR2 YNNKEL (reference sequence). The CDR3 here is CASSLGQGRVREQYF. The CDR3 nucleotides read TGTGCCAGCAGCCTTGGACAGGGTAGGGTGAGGGAGCAGTACTTC.

In its sample, this clonotype was seen many times. This chain uses TRBV6-2 or TRBV6-3 with TRBJ2-1, with 7 bases aligning to TRBD1. V dropped 4 bases and J dropped 9; count of bases not matched to a gene: 9. CDR1 is MNHEY and CDR2 is SVGEGT in the germline V gene. The CDR3 extends over 14 amino acids. In nucleotides, the CDR3 is TGTGCCAGCAGTTTCAAGGGGGCGCAGGGTGAGCAGTTCTTC. It translates to CASSFKGAQGEQFF.

This clonotype was recorded a few times. Because the CDR3's place on the DNA is in doubt, the DNA is left out and the CDR3 is given as listed by TCRdb. The genes are TRBV7-2 and TRBJ2-2; TRBD2, the table's D call, lacks a check against the DNA. A total of 18 residues make up the CDR3, ends included. Germline CDR1 is SGHTA and CDR2 is FQGNSA. The CDR3 loop is CASSFYICSARKTGELFF.

This clonotype came up many times. The chain is built from TRBV14 and TRBJ2-4, with D perhaps TRBD2 (6 bases). V lost 3 bases, J lost 8 bases, and 8 bases lay in between. Germline V gives CDR1 SGHDN, CDR2 FVKESK. This CDR3 is 12 amino acids long. The DNA for the CDR3 is TGTGCCAGCAGCCATTCGGGGGACATTCAGTACTTC. Translating it yields CASSHSGDIQYF.

This clonotype came up many times. This rearrangement joins TRBV7-6 to TRBJ2-7; TRBD1 matches at 8 bases. This CDR3 is 16 amino acids long. Germline V lookup: CDR1 SGHVS, CDR2 FNYEAQ. V shed 1 base and J 2 bases; nucleotides not matched to a gene: 7. The CDR3 DNA is TGTGCCAGCAGCTTAGGCGAGGACAGGGTCACCTACGAGCAGTACTTC. Translation gives CASSLGEDRVTYEQYF.

This clonotype was recorded at least ten times. This chain links TRBV20-1 with TRBJ2-3; the D gene is possibly TRBD1 (5 bases). Germline V gives CDR1 DFQATT, CDR2 SNEGSKA (reference sequence). This CDR3 has 12 amino acids. V was shortened by 1 base and J by 5 bases, with 7 bases between the two germline ends. In nucleotides, the CDR3 is TGCAGTGCTAGAGTAGGGGTAGATACGCAGTATTTT. It is translated as CSARVGVDTQYF.

This clonotype was found many times. The genes are TRBV5-1 and TRBJ1-5; D is perhaps TRBD1 (5 bases). This CDR3 contains 14 residues. The V gene's germline CDR1 is SGHRS and CDR2 YFSETQ. Deletions cut 4 bases from V and 5 bases from J, with 13 bases between. CDR3 sequence (DNA): TGCGCCAGCAGCACGAGACAGTTTCATCAGCCCCAGCATTTT. Translation gives CASSTRQFHQPQHF.

At least ten counts were recorded for this clonotype. The chain has TRBV7-6 and TRBJ2-7, with D perhaps matching TRBD2 (6 bases). The CDR3 totals 14 residues. Trimming cost V 5 bases and J 3 bases, with 14 bases left between them. The germline CDR1 and CDR2 sequences are SGHVS and FNYEAQ. CDR3 sequence reads: CASSPKPGDYEQYF. The CDR3 DNA is TGTGCCAGCAGCCCAAAGCCGGGAGACTACGAGCAGTACTTC.

This clonotype appeared many times. This chain uses TRBV12-3 or TRBV12-4 with TRBJ1-4; no definite D call. Trimming cost V 4 bases and J 0 bases, with 6 bases left between them. CDR3 length: 14 amino acids. CDR3 amino acids: CASSWGATNEKLFF. DNA for the CDR3: TGTGCCAGCAGTTGGGGAGCAACTAATGAAAAACTGTTTTTT.

This clonotype occurred many times. The chain recombines TRBV5-1 with TRBJ2-1, with D unresolved. The CDR3 contains 15 residues. Trimming removed 0 bases at V and 0 bases at J, with 7 bases between. Germline V gene lookup returns CDR1 SGHRS and CDR2 YFSETQ. This chain's CDR3 is CASSLESFSYNEQFF. The CDR3 DNA sequence: TGCGCCAGCAGCTTGGAATCCTTCTCCTACAATGAGCAGTTCTTC.

This clonotype appeared a few times. The genes are TRBV7-2 and TRBJ2-5, with a tentative D call TRBD1 (5 bases). This CDR3 is built from 13 residues. The germline CDR1 and CDR2 sequences are SGHTA and FQGNSA. V lost 5 bases, J lost 2 bases, and 9 bases lay in between. The CDR3 DNA reads as TGTGCCAGCAGCCGACAGCCTCAAGAGACCCAGTACTTC. As protein: CASSRQPQETQYF.

This clonotype was seen ten or more times. This rearrangement joins TRBV7-3 to TRBJ2-1; D ambiguous. The germline CDR1 and CDR2 sequences are SGHTA and FQGTGA. The ends were cut back, 1 base at V and 9 bases at J, with 16 bases in the middle. The CDR3 loop spans 15 amino acids. DNA for the CDR3: TGTGCCAGCAGCTTAATCCCAGGCCCTACGGGTGAGCAGTTCTTC. This translates into CASSLIPGPTGEQFF.

The chain uses TRBV7-2 and TRBJ1-4, with 7 bases matching TRBD1. The CDR3 length is 14 residues. The germline V gene encodes CDR1 SGHTA and CDR2 FQGNSA. V lost 5 bases, J lost 6 bases, and 6 bases stayed unmatched. The CDR3 nucleotides are TGTGCCAGCAGCCTTACAGGGGTATATGAAAAACTGTTTTTT. It is translated as CASSLTGVYEKLFF.

This clonotype was observed a single time. The rearrangement uses TRBV20-1 and TRBJ1-6; the match to TRBD1 covers 11 bases. CDR1 DFQATT and CDR2 SNEGSKA come from the germline V gene (reference sequence). The ends lost 5 bases at V and 12 bases at J; junction bases unmatched: 9. The CDR3 consists of 14 residues. Written as DNA, the CDR3 is TGCAGTGCTCGCCGGGACAGGGGGTGTTTACCCCTCCACTTT. This translates into CSARRDRGCLPLHF.